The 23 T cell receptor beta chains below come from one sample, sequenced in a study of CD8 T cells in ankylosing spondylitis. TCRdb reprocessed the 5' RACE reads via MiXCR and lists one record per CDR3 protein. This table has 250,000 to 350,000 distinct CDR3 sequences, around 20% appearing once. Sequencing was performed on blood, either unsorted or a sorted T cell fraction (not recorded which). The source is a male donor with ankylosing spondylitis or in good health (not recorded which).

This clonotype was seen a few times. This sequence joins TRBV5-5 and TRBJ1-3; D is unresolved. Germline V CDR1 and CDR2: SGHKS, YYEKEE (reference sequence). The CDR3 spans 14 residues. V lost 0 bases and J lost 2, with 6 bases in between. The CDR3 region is CASSLASTGNTIYF. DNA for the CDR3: TGTGCCAGCAGCTTGGCGTCGACTGGAAACACCATATATTTT. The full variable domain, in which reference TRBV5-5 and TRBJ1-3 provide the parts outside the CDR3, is DAGVTQSPTHLIKTRGQQVTLRCSPISGHKSVSWYQQVLGQGPQFIFQYYEKEERGRGNFPDRFSARQFPNYSSELNVNALLLGDSALYLCASSLASTGNTIYFGEGSWLTVV.

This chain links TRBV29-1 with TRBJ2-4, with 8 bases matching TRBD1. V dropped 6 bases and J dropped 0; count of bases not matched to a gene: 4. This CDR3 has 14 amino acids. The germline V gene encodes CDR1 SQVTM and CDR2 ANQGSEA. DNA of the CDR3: TGCAGCGTGGGGACAGGAGTAGCCAAAAACATTCAGTACTTC. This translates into CSVGTGVAKNIQYF.

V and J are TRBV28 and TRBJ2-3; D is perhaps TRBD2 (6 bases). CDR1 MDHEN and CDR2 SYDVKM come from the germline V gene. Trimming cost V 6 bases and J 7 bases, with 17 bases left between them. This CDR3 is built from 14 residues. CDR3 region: CASSGGANVNTQYF. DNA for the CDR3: TGTGCCAGCAGCGGAGGGGCTAACGTTAATACGCAGTATTTT.

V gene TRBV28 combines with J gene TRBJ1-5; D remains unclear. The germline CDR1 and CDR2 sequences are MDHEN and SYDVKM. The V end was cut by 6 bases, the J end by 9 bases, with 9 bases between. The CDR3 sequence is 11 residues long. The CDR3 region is CASSGLTPQHF. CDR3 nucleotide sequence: TGTGCCAGCAGCGGCCTAACGCCCCAGCATTTT. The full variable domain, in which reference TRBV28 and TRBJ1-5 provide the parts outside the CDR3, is DVKVTQSSRYLVKRTGEKVFLECVQDMDHENMFWYRQDPGLGLRLIYFSYDVKMKEKGDIPEGYSVSREKKERFSLILESASTNQTSMYLCASSGLTPQHFGDGTRLSIL.

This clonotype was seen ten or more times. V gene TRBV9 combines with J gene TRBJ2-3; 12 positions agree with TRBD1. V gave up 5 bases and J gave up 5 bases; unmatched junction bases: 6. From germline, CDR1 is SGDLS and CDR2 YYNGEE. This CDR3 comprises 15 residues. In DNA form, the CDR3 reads TGTGCCAGCAGTCGGGACAGGGGGCTAAGAGATACGCAGTATTTT. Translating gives CASSRDRGLRDTQYF.

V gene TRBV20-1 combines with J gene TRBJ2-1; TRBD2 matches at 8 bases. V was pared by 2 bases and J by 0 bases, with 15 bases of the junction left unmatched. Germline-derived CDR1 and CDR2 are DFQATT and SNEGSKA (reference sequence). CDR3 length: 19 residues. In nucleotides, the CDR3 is TGCAGTGCTAGAACTACGAGGGCTAGCGGGCGAGTCTCCTACAATGAGCAGTTCTTC. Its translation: CSARTTRASGRVSYNEQFF.

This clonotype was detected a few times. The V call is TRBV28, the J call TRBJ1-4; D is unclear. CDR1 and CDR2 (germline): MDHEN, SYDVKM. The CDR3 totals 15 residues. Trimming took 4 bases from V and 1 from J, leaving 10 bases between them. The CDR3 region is CASSSRGGTNEKLFF. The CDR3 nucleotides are TGTGCCAGCAGTTCCCGGGGAGGAACTAATGAAAAACTGTTTTTT.

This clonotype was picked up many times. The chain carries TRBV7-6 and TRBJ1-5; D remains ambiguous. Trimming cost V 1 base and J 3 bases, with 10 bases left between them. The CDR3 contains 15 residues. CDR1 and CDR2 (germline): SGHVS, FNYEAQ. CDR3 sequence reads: CASSLGGGFNQPQHF. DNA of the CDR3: TGTGCCAGCAGCTTAGGGGGTGGCTTCAATCAGCCCCAGCATTTT.

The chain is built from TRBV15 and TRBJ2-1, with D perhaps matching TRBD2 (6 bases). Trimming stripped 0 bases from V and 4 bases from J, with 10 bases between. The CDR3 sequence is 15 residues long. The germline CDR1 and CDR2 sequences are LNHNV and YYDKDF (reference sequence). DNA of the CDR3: TGTGCCACCAGCAGAGATGGACTAATTTACAATGAGCAGTTCTTC. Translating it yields CATSRDGLIYNEQFF.

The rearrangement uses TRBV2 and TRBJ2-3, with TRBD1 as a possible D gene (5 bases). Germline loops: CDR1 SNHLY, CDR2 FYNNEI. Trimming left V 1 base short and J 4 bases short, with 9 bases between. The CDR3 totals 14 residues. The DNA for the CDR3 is TGTGCCAGCAGTGAAGAGCAGGGTGCAGATACGCAGTATTTT. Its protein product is CASSEEQGADTQYF.

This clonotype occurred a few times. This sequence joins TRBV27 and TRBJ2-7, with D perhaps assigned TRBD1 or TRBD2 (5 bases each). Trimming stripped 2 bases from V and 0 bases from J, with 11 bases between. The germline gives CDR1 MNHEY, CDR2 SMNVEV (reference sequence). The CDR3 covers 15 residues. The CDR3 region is CASSLEGPSSYEQYV. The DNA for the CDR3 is TGTGCCAGCAGTTTAGAGGGGCCAAGCTCCTACGAGCAGTACGTC.

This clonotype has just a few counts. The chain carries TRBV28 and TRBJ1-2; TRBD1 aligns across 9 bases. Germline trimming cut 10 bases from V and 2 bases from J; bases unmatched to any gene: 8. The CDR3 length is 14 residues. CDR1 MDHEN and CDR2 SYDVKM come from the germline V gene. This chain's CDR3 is CAISAGTGNYGYTF. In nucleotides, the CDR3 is TGTGCCATCTCCGCCGGGACAGGGAACTATGGCTACACCTTC.

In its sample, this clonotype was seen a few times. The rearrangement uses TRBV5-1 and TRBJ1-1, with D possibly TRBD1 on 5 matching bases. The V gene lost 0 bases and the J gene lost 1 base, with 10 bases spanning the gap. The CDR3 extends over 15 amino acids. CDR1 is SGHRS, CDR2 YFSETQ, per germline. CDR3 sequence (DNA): TGCGCCAGCAGCTTGGCGGCCAGGGCGAACACTGAAGCTTTCTTT. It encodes CASSLAARANTEAFF.

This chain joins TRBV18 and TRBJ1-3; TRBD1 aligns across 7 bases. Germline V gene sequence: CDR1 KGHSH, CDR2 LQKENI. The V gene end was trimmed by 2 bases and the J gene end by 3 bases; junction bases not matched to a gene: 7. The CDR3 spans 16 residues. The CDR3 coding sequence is TGTGCCAGCTCACCAAGGACAGGTTCCTTTGGAAACACCATATATTTT. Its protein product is CASSPRTGSFGNTIYF.

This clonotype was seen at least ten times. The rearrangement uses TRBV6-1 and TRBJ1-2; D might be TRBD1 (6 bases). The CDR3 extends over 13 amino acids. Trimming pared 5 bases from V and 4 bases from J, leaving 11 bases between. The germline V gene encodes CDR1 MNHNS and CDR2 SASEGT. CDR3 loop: CASSRTVPYGYTF. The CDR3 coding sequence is TGTGCCAGCAGTCGGACAGTCCCCTATGGCTACACCTTC.

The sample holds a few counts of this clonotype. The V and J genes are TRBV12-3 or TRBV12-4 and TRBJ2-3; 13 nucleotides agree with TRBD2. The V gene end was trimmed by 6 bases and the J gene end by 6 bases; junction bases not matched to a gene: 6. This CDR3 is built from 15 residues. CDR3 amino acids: CASSGLAGAPDTQYF. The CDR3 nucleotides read TGTGCCAGCAGCGGACTAGCGGGGGCCCCCGATACGCAGTATTTT.

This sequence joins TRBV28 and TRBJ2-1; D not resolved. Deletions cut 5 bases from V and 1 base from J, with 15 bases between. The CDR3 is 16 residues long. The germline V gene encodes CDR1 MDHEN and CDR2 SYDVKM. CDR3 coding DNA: TGTGCCAGCAGTCCTCCCTGGCCAACTTCCTACAATGAGCAGTTCTTC. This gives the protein CASSPPWPTSYNEQFF. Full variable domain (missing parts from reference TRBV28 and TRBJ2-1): DVKVTQSSRYLVKRTGEKVFLECVQDMDHENMFWYRQDPGLGLRLIYFSYDVKMKEKGDIPEGYSVSREKKERFSLILESASTNQTSMYLCASSPPWPTSYNEQFFGPGTRLTVL.

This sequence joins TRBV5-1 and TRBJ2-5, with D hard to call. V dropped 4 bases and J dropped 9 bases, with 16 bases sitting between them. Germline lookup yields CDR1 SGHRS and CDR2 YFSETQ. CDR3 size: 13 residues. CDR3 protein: CASSMDGGRAQYF. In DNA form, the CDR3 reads TGCGCCAGCAGCATGGACGGCGGAAGGGCCCAGTACTTC.

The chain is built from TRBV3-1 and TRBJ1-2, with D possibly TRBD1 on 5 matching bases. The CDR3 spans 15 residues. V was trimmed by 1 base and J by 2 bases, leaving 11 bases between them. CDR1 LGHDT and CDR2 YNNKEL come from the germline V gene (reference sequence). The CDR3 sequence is CASSQVPDTNYGYTF. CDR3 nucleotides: TGTGCCAGCAGCCAAGTCCCGGACACGAACTATGGCTACACCTTC.

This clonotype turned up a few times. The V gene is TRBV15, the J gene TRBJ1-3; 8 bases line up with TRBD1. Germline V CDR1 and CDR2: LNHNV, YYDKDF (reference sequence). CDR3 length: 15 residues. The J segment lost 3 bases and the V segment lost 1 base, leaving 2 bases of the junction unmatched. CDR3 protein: CATSRGTGLGNTIYF. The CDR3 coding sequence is TGTGCCACCAGCAGAGGGACAGGGCTTGGAAACACCATATATTTT.

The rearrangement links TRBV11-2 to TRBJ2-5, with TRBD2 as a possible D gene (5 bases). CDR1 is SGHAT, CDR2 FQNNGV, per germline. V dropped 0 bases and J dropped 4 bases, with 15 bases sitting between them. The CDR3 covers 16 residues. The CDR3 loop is CASSLDRAADGETQYF. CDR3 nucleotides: TGTGCCAGCAGCTTAGATCGGGCAGCGGATGGAGAGACCCAGTACTTC.

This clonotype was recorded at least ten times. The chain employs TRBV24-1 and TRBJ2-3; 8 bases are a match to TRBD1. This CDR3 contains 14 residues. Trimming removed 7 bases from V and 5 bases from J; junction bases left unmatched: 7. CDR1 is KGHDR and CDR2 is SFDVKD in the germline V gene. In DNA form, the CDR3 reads TGTGCCACCAGCTTGACAGGGGACATAGATACGCAGTATTTT. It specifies CATSLTGDIDTQYF.

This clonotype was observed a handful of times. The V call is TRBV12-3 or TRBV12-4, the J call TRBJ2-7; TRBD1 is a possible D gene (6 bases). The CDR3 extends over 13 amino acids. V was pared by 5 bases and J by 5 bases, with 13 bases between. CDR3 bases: TGTGCCAGCAGTGCGCAGGGGTTCAACGAGCAGTACGTC. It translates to CASSAQGFNEQYV.